The source of this TCR beta chain is a study of blood T cell repertoires in COVID-19. This clone was seen just once. The study drew participants aged about 18 to 90 years from approximately 23 US areas. CDR1 is MGHDK and CDR2 is SYGVNS in the germline V gene. Trimming stripped 3 bases from V and 1 base from J, with 13 bases between. The CDR3 sequence is 15 residues long. The data were produced by immunoSEQ multiplex PCR, yet TCRdb's version contains in-frame clones alone and is incomplete. The top ten clones hold 5.5% to 7% of a sample with hundreds of thousands of clones, approximately 88% of them seen once.

Sequenced sample: PBMCs or T cells enriched from blood (not recorded which). The receptor comes from a woman between 40 and 55 years old who had recovered from COVID-19. The chain uses TRBV25-1 and TRBJ2-7; weak D call: TRBD1 (7 bases). The CDR3, as DNA: TGTGCCAGCAGTGACCCCGCGGGACAGTCCTACGAGCAGTACTTC. Its translation: CASSDPAGQSYEQYF.